This T cell receptor (beta chain) was documented in a study of T cells after yellow fever vaccination (dated by TCRdb to about 2019). Regarding the research as a whole: The SMART-Seq v4 Ultra Low Input RNA kit was used to prepare libraries from fractions with low cell numbers. To track T-cell clones before and after primary and booster YFV17D yellow fever vaccination, bulk TCR alpha and beta repertoires were sequenced longitudinally. Two healthy male donors, one aged 18 to 30 and one aged 30 to 40 years, were included in the cohort. Blood was drawn at multiple timepoints before and after primary and secondary immunization, with bulk PBMC replicates and cell subsets isolated. What the study reported, not specific to this receptor: A small fraction of clonotypes showed up in both the CD4 and CD8 compartments, probably as a result of convergent recombination. Most clones expanded after primary vaccination were re-detected after the booster (almost 97% of CD4 and around 88% of CD8), suggesting broad memory maintenance. Computational filtering was required because FACS-sorted repertoires could contain abundant contaminating clonotypes from the bulk population. The secondary T-cell response was weaker than the primary response but faster, peaking on day 5 instead of day 15. Only a couple of donors were included in the study, so the extent to which the findings can be generalized is limited.

The treatment or condition label corresponds to: live attenuated yellow fever vaccine strain. At every blood-draw timepoint, two biological replicates of bulk PBMCs were collected. PBMCs were isolated from peripheral blood using a standard Ficoll-Paque protocol. TriZol was used to extract RNA from bulk PBMCs, CD4 and CD8 fractions, and dextramer-positive and dextramer-negative fractions. TCR cDNA was synthesized by 5'RACE template switching, through which a universal primer site and unique molecular identifiers were introduced. Priming of cDNA synthesis was performed from both the TCR alpha and TCR beta constant segments. Library amplification used two PCR steps, and the second PCR step added sample barcodes and sequencing adapters. Sequencing of libraries was done on Illumina HiSeq 2500 (2x100 bp) or NovaSeq (2x150 bp). For the original study's pipeline: Demultiplexing of reads and collapsing into UMI consensus sequences were performed with MIGEC, and V(D)J alignment was carried out with MiXCR. Vaccine-responding clonotypes were defined with edgeR using replicate PBMC samples, requiring FDR below 0.01 and a log2 fold change above 5 up to day 15. Bulk clonotypes were assigned CD4 or CD8 identity according to which sequenced CD4 or CD8 repertoire held them at higher abundance. TCRdb itself trimmed the public reads at Q25 with fastp, ran MiXCR and retained productive beta chains. A single entry per CDR3 protein holds the most common genes and DNA from its merged rows. It is TCRdb's table, rather than the study itself, that gives the V and J calls and clone size. For this sample the table gives approximately 550,000 distinct CDR3 sequences, of which under 25% were detected only once. Roughly 13% of the sample is in the top ten clones.

The CDR3, from cysteine to phenylalanine, totals 14 residues. CDR3 DNA is the only sequence kept; it has 42 bases, read in frame from the first base. CDR1 is given as SGHKS and CDR2 as YYEKEE, both from the germline V gene (reference sequence). V and J lose 4 bases and 3 bases, and a span of 13 bases separates them. This clonotype was recorded a few times. Its antigen is unknown. Base qualities are missing; no much larger clone stands one base away. The rearrangement combines TRBV5-5 with TRBJ1-2, with TRBD1 tentatively as D gene (5 bases match). The TCR sequence derives from a man aged 30 to 39 who received the YFV17D yellow fever vaccine. Sequencing used PBMCs, obtained 15 days after the yellow fever booster vaccination. The CDR3: CASSESGTDYGYTF. The sequenced DNA: TGTGCCAGCAGCGAATCCGGGACGGACTATGGCTACACCTTC.